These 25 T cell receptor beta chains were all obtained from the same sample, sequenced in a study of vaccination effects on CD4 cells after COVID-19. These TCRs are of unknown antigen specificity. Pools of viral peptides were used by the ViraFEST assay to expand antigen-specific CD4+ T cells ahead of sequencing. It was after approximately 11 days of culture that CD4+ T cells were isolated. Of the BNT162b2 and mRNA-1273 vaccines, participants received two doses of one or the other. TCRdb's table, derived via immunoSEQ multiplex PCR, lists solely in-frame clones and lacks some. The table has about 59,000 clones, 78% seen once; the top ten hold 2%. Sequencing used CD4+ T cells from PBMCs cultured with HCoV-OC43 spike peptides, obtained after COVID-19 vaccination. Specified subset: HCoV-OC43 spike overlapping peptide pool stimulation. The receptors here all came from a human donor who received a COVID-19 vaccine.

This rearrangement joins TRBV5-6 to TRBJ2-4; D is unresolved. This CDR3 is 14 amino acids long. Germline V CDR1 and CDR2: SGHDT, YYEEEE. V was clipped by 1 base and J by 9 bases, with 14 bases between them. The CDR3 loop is CASSLFELIGIQYF. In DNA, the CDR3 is TGTGCCAGCAGCTTGTTTGAACTGATAGGCATTCAGTACTTC.

This chain's CDR3 is CASSGHGGGNQETQYF. The CDR3 DNA is TGTGCCAGCAGTGGGCATGGCGGGGGGAACCAAGAGACCCAGTACTTC. The chain links TRBV2 to TRBJ2-5, with 8 nucleotides matching TRBD2. The germline V gene encodes CDR1 SNHLY and CDR2 FYNNEI. The CDR3 runs to 16 residues. V trimming: 4 bases; J trimming: 0 bases; junction bases outside the gene matches: 7.

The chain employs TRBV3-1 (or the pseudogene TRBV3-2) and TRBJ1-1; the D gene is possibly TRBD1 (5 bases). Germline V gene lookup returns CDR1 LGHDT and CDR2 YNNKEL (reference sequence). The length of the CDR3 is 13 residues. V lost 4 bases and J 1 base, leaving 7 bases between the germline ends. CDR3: CASSLTANTEAFF. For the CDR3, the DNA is TGTGCCAGCAGCCTGACAGCGAACACTGAAGCTTTCTTT.

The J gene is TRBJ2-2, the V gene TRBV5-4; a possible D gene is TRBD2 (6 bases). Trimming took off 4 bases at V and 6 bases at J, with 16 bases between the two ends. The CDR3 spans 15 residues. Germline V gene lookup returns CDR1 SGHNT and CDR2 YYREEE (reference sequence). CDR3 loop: CASSPGDGGSGELFF. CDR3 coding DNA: TGTGCCAGCAGCCCTGGGGATGGGGGGTCCGGGGAGCTGTTTTTT. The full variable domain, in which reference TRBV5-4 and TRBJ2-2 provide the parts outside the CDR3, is ETGVTQSPTHLIKTRGQQVTLRCSSQSGHNTVSWYQQALGQGPQFIFQYYREEENGRGNFPPRFSGLQFPNYSSELNVNALELDDSALYLCASSPGDGGSGELFFGEGSRLTVL.

For the CDR3, the DNA is TGTGCCAGCAGCTTGTTCGGGACAGGGGGAGAGACCCAGTACTTC. Its translation is CASSLFGTGGETQYF. This chain uses TRBV5-4 with TRBJ2-5; the match to TRBD1 covers 11 bases. Per the germline V gene, CDR1 is SGHNT and CDR2 is YYREEE (reference sequence). This CDR3 is 15 amino acids long. V was pared by 1 base and J by 4 bases, with 3 bases of the junction left unmatched.

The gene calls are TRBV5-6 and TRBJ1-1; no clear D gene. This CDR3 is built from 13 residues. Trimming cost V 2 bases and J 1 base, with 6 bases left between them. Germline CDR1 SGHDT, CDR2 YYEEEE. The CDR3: CASSLTPNTEAFF. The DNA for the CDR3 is TGTGCCAGCAGCTTAACCCCGAACACTGAAGCTTTCTTT.

The CDR3 coding sequence is TGCGCCAGCAGCCCCACCTTGGCAGTTCCTCAGCCCCAGCATTTT. This gives the protein CASSPTLAVPQPQHF. The V and J genes are TRBV10-2 and TRBJ1-5; D unclear. The CDR3 runs to 15 residues. Germline V gene lookup returns CDR1 WSHSY and CDR2 SAAADI. The V end was cut by 6 bases, the J end by 6 bases, with 18 bases between.

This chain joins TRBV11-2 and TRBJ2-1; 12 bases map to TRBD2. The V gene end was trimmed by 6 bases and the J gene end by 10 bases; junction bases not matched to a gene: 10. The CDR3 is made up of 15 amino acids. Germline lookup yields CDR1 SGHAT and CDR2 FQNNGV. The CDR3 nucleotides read TGTGCCAGCAGGCCCCGAACTAGCGGGGGGCGAGAGCAGTTCTTC. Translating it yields CASRPRTSGGREQFF.

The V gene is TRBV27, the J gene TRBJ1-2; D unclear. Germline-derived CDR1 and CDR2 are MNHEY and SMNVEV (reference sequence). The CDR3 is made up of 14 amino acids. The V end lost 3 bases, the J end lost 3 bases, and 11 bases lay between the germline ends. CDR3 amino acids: CASSLGGPHYGYTF. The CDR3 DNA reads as TGTGCCAGCAGTTTGGGAGGGCCACACTATGGCTACACCTTC.

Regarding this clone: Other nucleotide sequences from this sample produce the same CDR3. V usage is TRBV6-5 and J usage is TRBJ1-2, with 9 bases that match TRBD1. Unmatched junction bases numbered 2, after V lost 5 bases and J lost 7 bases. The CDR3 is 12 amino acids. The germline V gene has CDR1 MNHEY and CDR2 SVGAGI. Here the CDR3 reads CASSTGGPGYTF. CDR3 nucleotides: TGTGCCAGCAGTACAGGGGGCCCTGGCTACACCTTC.

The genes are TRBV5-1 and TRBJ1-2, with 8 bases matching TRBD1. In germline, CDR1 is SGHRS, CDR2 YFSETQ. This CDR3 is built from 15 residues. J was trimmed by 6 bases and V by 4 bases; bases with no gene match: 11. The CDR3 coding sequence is TGCGCCAGCAGCCACAGCCGACAGGGGAGAGATGGCTACACCTTC. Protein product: CASSHSRQGRDGYTF.

CDR3: CATSRDHRVASGNTIYF. The DNA of the CDR3 is TGTGCCACCAGCAGAGATCATCGGGTAGCCTCTGGAAACACCATATATTTT. This sequence joins TRBV15 and TRBJ1-3; D is uncertain. With 0 bases removed from V and 0 bases from J, the gap between germline ends came to 12 bases. Germline CDR1 LNHNV, CDR2 YYDKDF (reference sequence). The length of the CDR3 is 17 residues.

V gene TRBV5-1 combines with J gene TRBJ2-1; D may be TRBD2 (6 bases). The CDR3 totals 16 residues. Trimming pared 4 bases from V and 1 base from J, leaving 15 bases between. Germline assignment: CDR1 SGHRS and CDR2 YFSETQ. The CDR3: CASSPSGAGSYNEQFF. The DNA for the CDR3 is TGCGCCAGCAGCCCCAGCGGTGCGGGGTCCTACAATGAGCAGTTCTTC. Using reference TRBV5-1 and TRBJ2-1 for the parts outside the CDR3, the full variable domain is KAGVTQTPRYLIKTRGQQVTLSCSPISGHRSVSWYQQTPGQGLQFLFEYFSETQRNKGNFPGRFSGRQFSNSRSEMNVSTLELGDSALYLCASSPSGAGSYNEQFFGPGTRLTVL.

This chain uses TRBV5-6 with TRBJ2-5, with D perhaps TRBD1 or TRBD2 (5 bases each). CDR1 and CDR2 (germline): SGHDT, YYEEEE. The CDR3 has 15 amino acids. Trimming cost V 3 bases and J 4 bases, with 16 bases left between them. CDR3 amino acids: CASSSRSGAGETQYF. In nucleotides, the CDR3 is TGTGCCAGCAGCTCCCGTTCCGGGGCGGGAGAGACCCAGTACTTC.

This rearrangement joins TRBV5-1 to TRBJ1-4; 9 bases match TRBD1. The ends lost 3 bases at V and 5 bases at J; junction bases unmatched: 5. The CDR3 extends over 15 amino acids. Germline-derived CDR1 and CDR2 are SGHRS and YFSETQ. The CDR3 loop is CASSWGQGFNEKLFF. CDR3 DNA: TGCGCCAGCAGCTGGGGACAGGGCTTCAATGAAAAACTGTTTTTT.

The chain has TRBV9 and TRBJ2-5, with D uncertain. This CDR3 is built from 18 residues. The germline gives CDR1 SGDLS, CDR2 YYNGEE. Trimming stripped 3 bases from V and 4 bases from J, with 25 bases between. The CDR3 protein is CASSGARGLISTGETQYF. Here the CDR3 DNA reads TGTGCCAGCAGCGGCGCGCGTGGCCTGATTTCGACGGGAGAGACCCAGTACTTC.

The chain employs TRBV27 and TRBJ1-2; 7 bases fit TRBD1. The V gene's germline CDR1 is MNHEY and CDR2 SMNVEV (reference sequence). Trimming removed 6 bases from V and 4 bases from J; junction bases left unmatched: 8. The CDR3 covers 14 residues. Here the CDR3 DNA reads TGTGCCAGCAGGCCTCAGACAGGGATCTATGGCTACACCTTC. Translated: CASRPQTGIYGYTF.

CDR3 sequence (DNA): TGTGCCACCAGTGACGTGGGTGGGTTGGCAGGGGTGCGCTACACCTTC. This encodes CATSDVGGLAGVRYTF. V usage is TRBV24-1 and J usage is TRBJ1-2; a possible D gene is TRBD1 (6 bases). Germline lookup yields CDR1 KGHDR and CDR2 SFDVKD. Between the trimmed V and J ends, which lost 4 bases and 9 bases, there was a span of 23 bases. This CDR3 comprises 16 residues.

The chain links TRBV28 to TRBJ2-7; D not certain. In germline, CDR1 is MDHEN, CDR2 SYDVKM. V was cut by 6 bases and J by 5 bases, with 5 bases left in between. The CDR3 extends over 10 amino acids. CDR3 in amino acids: CASSPHEQYV. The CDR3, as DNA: TGTGCCAGCAGCCCCCACGAGCAGTACGTC.

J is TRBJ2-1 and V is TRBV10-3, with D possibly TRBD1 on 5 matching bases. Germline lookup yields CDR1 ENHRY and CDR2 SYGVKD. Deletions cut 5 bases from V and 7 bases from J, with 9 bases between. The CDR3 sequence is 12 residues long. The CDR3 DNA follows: TGTGCCATCAGTCAAGGGGTGAATGAGCAGTTCTTC. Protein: CAISQGVNEQFF.

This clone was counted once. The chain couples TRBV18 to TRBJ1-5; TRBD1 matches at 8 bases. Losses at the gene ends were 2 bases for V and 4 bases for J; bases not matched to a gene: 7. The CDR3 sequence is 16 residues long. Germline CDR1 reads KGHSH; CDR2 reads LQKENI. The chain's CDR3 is CASSPSSGQVNQPQHF. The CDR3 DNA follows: TGTGCCAGCTCACCAAGTTCGGGACAGGTTAATCAGCCCCAGCATTTT.

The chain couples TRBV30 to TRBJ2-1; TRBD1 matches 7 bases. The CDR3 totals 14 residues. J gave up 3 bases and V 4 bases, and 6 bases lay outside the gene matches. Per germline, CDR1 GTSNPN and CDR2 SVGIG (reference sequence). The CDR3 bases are TGTGCCTGGAATAGACGGGACAGCTACAATGAGCAGTTCTTC. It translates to CAWNRRDSYNEQFF.

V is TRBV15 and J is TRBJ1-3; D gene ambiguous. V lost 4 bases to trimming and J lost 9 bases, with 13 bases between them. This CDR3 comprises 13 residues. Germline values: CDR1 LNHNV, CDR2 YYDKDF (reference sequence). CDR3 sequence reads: CATSMGRGFTIYF. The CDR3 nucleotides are TGTGCCACCAGCATGGGTAGAGGATTCACCATATATTTT.

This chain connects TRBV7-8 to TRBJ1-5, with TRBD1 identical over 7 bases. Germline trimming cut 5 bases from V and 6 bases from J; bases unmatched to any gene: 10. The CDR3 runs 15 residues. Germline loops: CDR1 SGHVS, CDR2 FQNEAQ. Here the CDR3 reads CASSPQDRRTQPQHF. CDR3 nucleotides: TGTGCCAGCAGCCCCCAGGACAGGAGGACTCAGCCCCAGCATTTT. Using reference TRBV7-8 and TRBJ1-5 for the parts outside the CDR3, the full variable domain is GAGVSQSPRYKVAKRGQDVALRCDPISGHVSLFWYQQALGQGPEFLTYFQNEAQLDKSGLPSDRFFAERPEGSVSTLKIQRTQQEDSAVYLCASSPQDRRTQPQHFGDGTRLSIL.

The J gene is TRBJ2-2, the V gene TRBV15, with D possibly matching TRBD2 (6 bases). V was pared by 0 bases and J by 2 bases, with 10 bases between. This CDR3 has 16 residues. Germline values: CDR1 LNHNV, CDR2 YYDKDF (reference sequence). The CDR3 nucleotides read TGTGCCACCAGCAGAGAGTCGCGGGGAAACACCGGGGAGCTGTTTTTT. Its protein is CATSRESRGNTGELFF.